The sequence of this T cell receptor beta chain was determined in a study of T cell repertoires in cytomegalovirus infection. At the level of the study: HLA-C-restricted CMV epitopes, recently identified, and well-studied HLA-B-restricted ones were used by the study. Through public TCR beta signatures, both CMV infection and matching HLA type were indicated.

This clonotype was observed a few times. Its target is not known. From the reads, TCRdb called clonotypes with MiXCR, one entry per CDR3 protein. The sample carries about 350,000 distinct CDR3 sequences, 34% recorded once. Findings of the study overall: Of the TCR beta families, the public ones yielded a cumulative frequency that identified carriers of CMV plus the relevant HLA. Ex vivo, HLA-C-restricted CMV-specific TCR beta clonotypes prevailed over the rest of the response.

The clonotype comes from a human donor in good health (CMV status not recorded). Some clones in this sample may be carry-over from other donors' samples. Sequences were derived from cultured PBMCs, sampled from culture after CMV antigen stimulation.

The CDR3 region has the DNA TGTGCCAGCAGTGACACCACCTACGAGCAGTACTTC. Translating gives CASSDTTYEQYF. The rearrangement uses TRBV6-1 and TRBJ2-7; D is undetermined. Germline V gene sequence: CDR1 MNHNS, CDR2 SASEGT. The CDR3 has 12 residues. V lost 3 bases to trimming and J lost 2 bases, with 5 bases between them.